Following are 5 T cell receptor beta chains from one sample sequenced in a study of shared T cell receptors in the human thymus. The repertoire was sequenced with immunoSEQ multiplex PCR; TCRdb's copy has only in-frame clones and lacks some. The sample yields 720,000 or so clones, 80% to 90% seen once. These data also featured in a second study, about human thymus T cells.

Sequences were obtained from thymocytes. The receptors shown here come from a girl under three years old with a congenital heart defect.

The V call is TRBV5-5, the J call TRBJ1-2; no definite D call. The CDR3 is 14 residues long. The germline V gene has CDR1 SGHKS and CDR2 YYEKEE (reference sequence). The V gene lost 7 bases and the J gene lost 8 bases, with 21 bases spanning the gap. The CDR3 bases are TGTGCCAGCCCCTGGGTACACAGCCCGGCGGGCTACACCTTC. Translation gives CASPWVHSPAGYTF.

This clone was seen just once. The gene calls are TRBV30 and TRBJ2-1; 12 bases are shared with TRBD2. Germline CDR1 and CDR2: GTSNPN and SVGIG (reference sequence). V was clipped by 0 bases and J by 2 bases; unmatched bases: 11. The CDR3 loop spans 19 amino acids. The CDR3 is CAWSVLLAGGYPPYNEQFF. The DNA for the CDR3 is TGTGCCTGGAGTGTATTACTAGCGGGGGGCTATCCCCCCTACAATGAGCAGTTCTTC.

The V and J genes are TRBV6-6 and TRBJ2-3; D is undetermined. The CDR3 is 12 amino acids. Germline V gene sequence: CDR1 MNHNY, CDR2 SVGAGI (reference sequence). V was shortened by 2 bases and J by 4 bases, with 4 bases between the two germline ends. CDR3 protein: CASSYGPDTQYF. CDR3 coding DNA: TGTGCCAGCAGTTACGGCCCAGATACGCAGTATTTT.

The chain links TRBV4-3 to TRBJ2-3; D possibly corresponds to TRBD2 (5 bases). V was cut by 7 bases and J by 7 bases, with 18 bases left in between. CDR1 is LGHNA, CDR2 YSLEER, per germline. The CDR3 sequence is 14 residues long. The DNA of the CDR3 is TGCGCCAGCAACAGTAATGAGAGGGCGAATACGCAGTATTTT. Translated: CASNSNERANTQYF.

V is TRBV2 and J is TRBJ2-7; 8 positions match TRBD1. CDR1 is SNHLY, CDR2 FYNNEI, per germline. The CDR3 has 18 amino acids. V lost 4 bases and J lost 6; bases outside the gene matches: 20. The CDR3 protein is CASSGSTTGTGLRGEQYF. The CDR3 DNA reads as TGTGCCAGCAGTGGTAGCACGACCGGGACAGGCCTAAGGGGCGAGCAGTACTTC.